The sequence of this T cell receptor beta chain was determined in a study of quantifying T cell responses using KT2 cells (dated by TCRdb to the late 2010s). Context from the whole study: RNA was DNase-treated and reverse transcribed with TCR alpha and beta constant-region primers, mostly using SuperScript III. Under optimum conditions, the T4 ligation step was estimated to exceed 8% efficiency. To prevent over-amplification, PCR2 was performed as a SYBR Green qPCR and halted at a predetermined fluorescence threshold.

Of note for this clonotype: What antigen it recognizes has not been identified. One base away there is no much larger clone; base qualities are not given.

The paper as a whole reports these results and caveats: No side-by-side comparison of the pipeline with other TCR sequencing techniques was included in the study. Saturation in the detection of KT2 sequences was observed at very high KT2 spike-in numbers. The numbers of KT2 alpha and beta sequences increased linearly with the number of input KT2 cells across several orders of magnitude. KT2 sequences were detected down to the lowest spike-in tested, which was about one KT2 cell per 100,000 PBMC.

Receptor amplification or capture employed UMI-ligation and nested PCR. T4 RNA ligase 1 was used to ligate a single-stranded oligonucleotide containing the Illumina SP2 sequence and a UMI to the 3' end of the cDNA. PCR1 was run for 3 to 4 cycles (98 degrees C for 15 s, 69 degrees C for 30 s, 72 degrees C for 40 s), and an equimolar mix of RC1.1 and RC1.2, covering TRBC1 and TRBC2, was used as the beta primer. From PCR2 onward, TCR alpha and beta chains were processed separately, and sample indices and Illumina adaptors were added. The UMI was composed of 12 random nucleotides, arranged as two hexamers separated by a spacer, and was positioned after an 8-base spacer. Sequencing was done on an Illumina MiSeq using v2 2x251 paired-end chemistry, usually with 11 to 12 samples per run. To boost diversity, each sequencing library was supplemented with PhiX DNA at roughly 4.5-7.5%. In the authors' own workflow: Raw reads were converted to FASTQ with bcl2fastq and were demultiplexed by dual indices with Demultiplexor. V and J genes were assigned by Decombinator through tag matching, with a single base-pair mismatch being allowed. UMIs were used by Collapsinator to correct both sequencing errors and frequency errors caused by PCR heterogeneity. Decombinator identifiers were converted to nucleotide sequence by CDR3Translator, the sequences were translated to amino acids, and CDR3 was extracted using C- and N-terminal motifs. A cluster of KT2 sequences sharing one unique molecular identifier was counted as one distinct KT2 TCR. Using fastp at Q25 and MiXCR, TCRdb reprocessed the public reads and kept productive beta chains. For every CDR3 protein sequence, its rows merge into one entry that carries the most common genes and DNA. The V and J calls shown here were made by TCRdb, not taken from the authors' results. This sample holds approximately 60,000 distinct CDR3 sequences; roughly 12% were observed only once. Approximately 9.4% of the sample is taken by the ten largest.

To test the sensitivity and accuracy of the pipeline, known numbers of KT2, a T cell clone whose TCR had already been sequenced, were spiked into unfractionated PBMC. A range of KT2-to-PBMC ratios was set up by mixing KT2 cells into a fixed number of PBMC. Trimming removed 3 bases from V and 4 bases from J, leaving 8 bases between the germline ends. The CDR3 numbers 12 residues from cysteine through phenylalanine. Only the CDR3 portion is preserved as DNA: 36 bases, with reading frame beginning at the first base. The germline V gene (reference sequence) gives CDR1 as DFQATT and CDR2 as SNEGSKA. The sequenced sample was PBMCs spiked with cells of the T cell clone KT2. The receptor's source is a human donor. The chain links TRBV20-1 with TRBJ2-3; the D gene is not confidently resolved. The nucleotide sequence is TGCAGTGCTAGGTCATTCTCAGATACGCAGTATTTT. Its protein is CSARSFSDTQYF.